Listed below are T cell receptor beta chains from one sample, sequenced in a study of Ad26.COV2.S vaccination and SARS-CoV-2 variants. TCRdb keeps only in-frame clones here, not all; method: immunoSEQ multiplex PCR. The repertoire holds 430,000 or so clones, with around 90% as singletons. This sample comprised peripheral blood, obtained in a trial of Ad26.COV2.S vaccine versus placebo. The receptors shown here come from a person aged 18-60 years who received the Ad26.COV2.S COVID-19 vaccine or a placebo. The CDR3 runs from the conserved cysteine through the conserved F or W. D genes are given only for firm matches. Rows give clone size only sometimes, using once, few, many, or a class for an expanded clone.

V	D	size	J	DNA	CDR3
TRBV7-9	-	-	TRBJ2-7	TGTGCCAGCAGCTCGGACAGACACTACGAGCAGTACTTC	CASSSDRHYEQYF
TRBV7-2	TRBD2	-	TRBJ2-3	TGTGCCAGCAGCTTAGCGCTGGGGAATAGCGGGGGTACGCAGTATTTT	CASSLALGNSGGTQYF
TRBV18	-	-	TRBJ2-6	TGTGCCAGCTCACCGACGCCTGGGGCCAACGTCCTGACTTTC	CASSPTPGANVLTF
TRBV14	-	-	TRBJ2-7	TGTGCCAGCAGCCAAGAGGGACCGAGGAGCTACGAGCAGTACTTC	CASSQEGPRSYEQYF
TRBV7-6	TRBD2	-	TRBJ2-3	TGTGCCAGCAGCTTACTGCCCGGGACTAGCGGGAGGGCCGAGATAACAGATACGCAGTATTTT	CASSLLPGTSGRAEITDTQYF
TRBV28	TRBD1	-	TRBJ2-5	TGTGCCAGCAGTCCCCGGACAGGGTGGGGGGAGACCCAGTACTTC	CASSPRTGWGETQYF
TRBV15	TRBD2	-	TRBJ2-1	TGTGCCACCAGTAAGGGAGGGCCCTCCTACAATGAGCAGTTCTTC	CATSKGGPSYNEQFF
TRBV7-9	-	once	TRBJ1-2	TGTGCCAGCAGCTTATTAGGGCTGAGCTATGGCTACACCTTC	CASSLLGLSYGYTF
TRBV4-3	-	once	TRBJ2-1	TGCGCCAGCACCGAGACCTCTTTGTCCTACAATGAGCAGTTCTTC	CASTETSLSYNEQFF
TRBV6-5	-	-	TRBJ1-2	TGTGCCAGCAGTTACTCGGGGACCGGAGGCTATGGCTACACCTTC	CASSYSGTGGYGYTF
TRBV28	TRBD1	-	TRBJ1-5	TGTGCCAGCCGGACAGGGGGCGAACCACCTCAGCCCCAGCATTTT	CASRTGGEPPQPQHF
TRBV9	-	-	TRBJ2-1	TGTGCCAGCAGCCCACCCTCGACTTGGAATGAGCAGTTCTTC	CASSPPSTWNEQFF
TRBV28	TRBD1	-	TRBJ1-3	TGTGCCAGCAGCCTTCCAGGCAGGGGGCTCGGAAACACCATATATTTT	CASSLPGRGLGNTIYF
TRBV18	TRBD1	-	TRBJ1-2	TGTGCCAGCTCACCAAGGACAGGGGGTATATATGGCTACACCTTC	CASSPRTGGIYGYTF
TRBV6-5	-	-	TRBJ1-1	TGTGCCAGCAGTTACGGGACACAAGGGGAAGCTTTCTTT	CASSYGTQGEAFF
TRBV4-3	-	-	TRBJ1-5	TGCGCCAGCAGCCAAGTTTGGACAGTCAATCAGCCCCAGCATTTT	CASSQVWTVNQPQHF
TRBV6-5	TRBD2	-	TRBJ2-3	TGTGCCAGCAGTTACCTAGCGGGAGGGAGCACAGATACGCAGTATTTT	CASSYLAGGSTDTQYF
TRBV7-7	TRBD1	few	TRBJ2-7	TGTGCCAGCAGCGTAAATCCGGGACAGGGCCTGGACGAGCAGTACTTC	CASSVNPGQGLDEQYF
TRBV24-1	-	-	TRBJ2-1	TGTGCCACCAGTGATCCAGGGGCCAGCTCCTACAATGAGCAGTTCTTC	CATSDPGASSYNEQFF
TRBV10-3	TRBD1	-	TRBJ2-2	TGTGCCATCAGGAGGGACAGGGGGAACACCGGGGAGCTGTTTTTT	CAIRRDRGNTGELFF
TRBV27	-	-	TRBJ1-5	TGTGCCAGCAGTTACCGGACTCCGGATGAGCCCCAGCATTTT	CASSYRTPDEPQHF
TRBV6-2/TRBV6-3	-	-	TRBJ2-1	TGTGCCAGCAGTTATCGAGGCGAGCAGTTCTTC	CASSYRGEQFF
TRBV9	-	-	TRBJ2-5	TGTGCCAGCAGCGTAGATACGGCCCAAGAGACCCAGTACTTC	CASSVDTAQETQYF
TRBV2	-	once	TRBJ2-7	TGTGCCAGCAGGGGGTTCGAGCAGTACTTC	CASRGFEQYF
TRBV9	TRBD2	-	TRBJ2-1	TGTGCCAGTAATAATGCGGGAGGACACAATGAGCAGTTCTTC	CASNNAGGHNEQFF
TRBV6-5	-	-	TRBJ1-1	TGTGCCAGCAGTCCATGGGGGAGGGCTAACACTGAAGCTTTCTTT	CASSPWGRANTEAFF
TRBV7-9	-	-	TRBJ2-3	TGTGCCAGCAGCTTAGGGGCGACGCAGGGAATAACCAGCACAGATACGCAGTATTTT	CASSLGATQGITSTDTQYF
TRBV18	-	-	TRBJ2-2	TGTGCCAGCTCACATGAGGGGGAGCGACGACCCGGGGAGCTGTTTTTT	CASSHEGERRPGELFF
TRBV6-5	-	-	TRBJ1-1	TGTGCCAGCAGTTACTCATTGGACACTGAAGCTTTCTTT	CASSYSLDTEAFF
TRBV4-3	-	-	TRBJ1-1	TGCGCCAGCAGCCAAGATACCAGCGGCAACACTGAAGCTTTCTTT	CASSQDTSGNTEAFF
TRBV29-1	TRBD1	-	TRBJ2-3	TGCAGCGTTGCTCCGGGACAGAACACAGATACGCAGTATTTT	CSVAPGQNTDTQYF
TRBV5-4	-	-	TRBJ2-4	TGTGCCAGCAGCTTTAGCGGACAATCACTAGCCAAAAACATTCAGTACTTC	CASSFSGQSLAKNIQYF
TRBV5-4	TRBD2	-	TRBJ2-5	TGTGCCAGCAGCGGAGGGAGGGCCCCGGAGACCCAGTACTTC	CASSGGRAPETQYF
TRBV5-1	-	once	TRBJ1-2	TGCGCCAGCAGCCTTCTGGCGGGGGTCAACTATGGCTACACCTTC	CASSLLAGVNYGYTF
TRBV6-5	-	-	TRBJ1-5	TGTGCCAGCAGGTGGGGGGCGAATCAGCCCCAGCATTTT	CASRWGANQPQHF
TRBV6-2/TRBV6-3	TRBD1	-	TRBJ1-2	TGTGCCAGCAGTTACGGGACAGGGGGAGACTATGGCTACACCTTC	CASSYGTGGDYGYTF
TRBV7-9	-	-	TRBJ1-1	TGTGCCAGTAAGGAGGGGACTTTGAACACTGAAGCTTTCTTT	CASKEGTLNTEAFF
TRBV14	-	-	TRBJ2-3	TGTGCCAGCAGCCCCCGACAGTACACAGATACGCAGTATTTT	CASSPRQYTDTQYF
TRBV28	TRBD2	-	TRBJ2-3	TGTGCCAGCAGGCAGACTAGCGGGAGAGGGGTTACGCAGTATTTT	CASRQTSGRGVTQYF
TRBV19	-	once	TRBJ1-1	TGTGCCAGTAGTATAGGACAGGCTGGCACTGAAGCTTTCTTT	CASSIGQAGTEAFF
TRBV9	-	-	TRBJ1-4	TGTGCCAGCAGCGTAAGCCCAAGTACATATGAAAAACTGTTTTTT	CASSVSPSTYEKLFF
TRBV6-5	-	-	TRBJ1-3	TGTGCCAGCAGTTACTCTATCATGAGCCATCCCAACACCATATATTTT	CASSYSIMSHPNTIYF
TRBV6-4	-	-	TRBJ2-3	TGTGCCAGCAGTGCCGATAGCCCCCCGGATACGCAGTATTTT	CASSADSPPDTQYF
TRBV7-8	-	-	TRBJ2-7	TGTGCCAGCAGCTTAGAAAGAACGCTCGACGAGCAGTACTTC	CASSLERTLDEQYF
TRBV7-2	TRBD2	-	TRBJ2-7	TGTGCCAGCAGCGCTTGGACTAGCGGGAGTTACGAGCAGTACTTC	CASSAWTSGSYEQYF
TRBV7-9	-	-	TRBJ2-2	TGTGTGGCGGCAATACCGAACACCGGGGAGCTGTTTTTT	CVAAIPNTGELFF
TRBV2	TRBD1	-	TRBJ1-6	TGTGCCAGCGTTGGGACAGTTTATAATTCACCCCTCCACTTT	CASVGTVYNSPLHF
TRBV3-1/TRBV3-2	TRBD2	-	TRBJ2-1	TGTGCCAGCAGCCAATGGTCAGCGGGAGGATCCTACAATGAGCAGTTCTTC	CASSQWSAGGSYNEQFF
TRBV7-2	-	-	TRBJ2-5	TGTGCCAGCAGCTTAGTCCAGAGGGAGACCCAGTACTTC	CASSLVQRETQYF
TRBV4-3	-	-	TRBJ1-1	TGCGCCAGCAGCCAAAGGGGAGGGATGTGGACTGAAGCTTTCTTT	CASSQRGGMWTEAFF